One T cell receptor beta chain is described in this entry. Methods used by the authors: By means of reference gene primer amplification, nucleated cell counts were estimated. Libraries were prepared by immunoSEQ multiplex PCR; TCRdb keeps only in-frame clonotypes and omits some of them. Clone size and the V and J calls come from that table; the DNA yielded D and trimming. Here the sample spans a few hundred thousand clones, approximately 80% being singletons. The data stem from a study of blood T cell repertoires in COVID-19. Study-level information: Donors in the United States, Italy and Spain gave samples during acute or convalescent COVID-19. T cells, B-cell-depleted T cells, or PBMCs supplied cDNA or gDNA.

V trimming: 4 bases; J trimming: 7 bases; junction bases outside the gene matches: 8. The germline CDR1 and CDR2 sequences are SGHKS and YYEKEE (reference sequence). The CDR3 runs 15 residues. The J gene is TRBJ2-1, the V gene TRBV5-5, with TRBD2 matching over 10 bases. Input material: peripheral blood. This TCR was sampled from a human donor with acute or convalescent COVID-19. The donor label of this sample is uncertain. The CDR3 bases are TGTGCCAGCAGCCCAGCGGGGGGGCGGTTGAATGAGCAGTTCTTC. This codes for CASSPAGGRLNEQFF.